The 21 T cell receptor beta chains below come from one sample, sequenced in a study of response to subunit inactivated influenza vaccine. TCRdb fed the RT-PCR reads into MiXCR, producing one record per CDR3 protein. The sample yields 600,000 to 700,000 distinct CDR3 sequences, roughly 15% seen once. The sample was PBMCs from blood, taken about 14 days before vaccination. These TCRs come from a man aged 50-60 years who received an inactivated influenza vaccine.

Comments on this clonotype: Just one base apart from a much larger clone, this may be a read error. This CDR3 reads CASCLDGLWTEAFF. CDR3 coding DNA: TGTGCCAGCTGTTTAGACGGTTTGTGGACTGAAGCTTTCTTT. This rearrangement joins TRBV12-3 or TRBV12-4 to TRBJ1-1; D gene ambiguous. CDR3 length: 14 amino acids.

This chain joins TRBV6-2 or TRBV6-3 and TRBJ1-5, with D unclear. The CDR3 loop spans 13 amino acids. Germline V gene sequence: CDR1 MNHEY, CDR2 SVGEGT. Deletions cut 6 bases from V and 3 bases from J, with 9 bases between. Here the CDR3 reads CASRWAVNQPQHF. The CDR3 nucleotides read TGTGCCAGCAGATGGGCGGTCAATCAGCCCCAGCATTTT.

Ten or more counts support this clonotype. The rearrangement uses TRBV6-2 or TRBV6-3 and TRBJ2-7, with TRBD2 matching over 9 bases. The CDR3 has 15 residues. J gave up 5 bases and V 6 bases, and 11 bases lay outside the gene matches. In germline, CDR1 is MNHEY, CDR2 SVGEGT. The CDR3, as DNA: TGTGCCAGCAGAGACAGCGGGAGGTATATCCACGAGCAGTACTTC. This translates into CASRDSGRYIHEQYF.

J is TRBJ2-3 and V is TRBV7-2; D is unresolved. Germline assignment: CDR1 SGHTA and CDR2 FQGNSA. Between the trimmed V and J ends, which lost 2 bases and 2 bases, there was a span of 17 bases. The CDR3 runs 17 residues. This CDR3 is CASSLRIGTHFTDTQYF. The CDR3 nucleotides are TGTGCCAGCAGCTTAAGAATCGGAACACATTTCACAGATACGCAGTATTTT.

This rearrangement joins TRBV9 to TRBJ1-3, with D possibly being TRBD1 (6 bases). Germline values: CDR1 SGDLS, CDR2 YYNGEE. This CDR3 is 15 amino acids long. The V and J ends lost 4 bases and 0 bases respectively, with 11 bases between them. CDR3 loop: CASSPDSYSGNTIYF. The DNA of the CDR3 is TGTGCCAGCAGCCCGGACAGCTACTCTGGAAACACCATATATTTT.

V usage is TRBV7-6 and J usage is TRBJ1-1; 9 bases are shared with TRBD1. Germline CDR1 and CDR2: SGHVS and FNYEAQ. The length of the CDR3 is 12 residues. J gave up 10 bases and V 3 bases, and 3 bases lay outside the gene matches. The CDR3 spells CASSLHRGRAFF. For the CDR3, the DNA is TGTGCCAGCAGCTTGCACAGGGGGCGAGCTTTCTTT.

The table lists this clonotype with a few counts. The chain links TRBV6-2 or TRBV6-3 to TRBJ2-5, with TRBD1 identical over 9 bases. V shed 6 bases, J shed 5 bases, and the junction held 10 bases outside the gene matches. CDR1 is MNHEY and CDR2 is SVGEGT in the germline V gene. The CDR3 totals 15 residues. The CDR3 spells CASRDWGQGSETQYF. The DNA for the CDR3 is TGTGCCAGCAGGGACTGGGGACAGGGTAGTGAGACCCAGTACTTC.

Points on this clonotype: It may be a read error: a sequence one base away is much more abundant. The chain uses TRBV6-5 and TRBJ2-3, with TRBD1 as a possible D gene (6 bases). This CDR3 spans 14 amino acids. Germline values: CDR1 MNHEY, CDR2 SVGAGI. The DNA of the CDR3 is TGTGCCTGCAGCTACAGGGCCACCACAGATACGCAGTATTTT. Translated: CACSYRATTDTQYF.

The chain carries TRBV29-1 and TRBJ2-1; 14 positions agree with TRBD2. V was clipped by 6 bases and J by 4 bases; unmatched bases: 8. The CDR3 spans 16 residues. Germline V gene lookup returns CDR1 SQVTM and CDR2 ANQGSEA. CDR3 DNA sequence: TGCAGCGTCCCAAGACTAGCGGGAGGGCCTTACAATGAGCAGTTCTTC. Translation gives CSVPRLAGGPYNEQFF.

This clonotype was detected a few times. The gene calls are TRBV29-1 and TRBJ1-1; a possible D gene is TRBD1 (5 bases). CDR1 and CDR2 (germline): SQVTM, ANQGSEA. V was trimmed by 4 bases and J by 0 bases, leaving 9 bases between them. The CDR3 length is 13 residues. CDR3 residues: CSVGVGVNTEAFF. CDR3 sequence (DNA): TGCAGCGTTGGTGTAGGGGTGAACACTGAAGCTTTCTTT.

This clonotype was observed many times. The chain employs TRBV5-1 and TRBJ2-5; 8 bases match TRBD1. There are 15 residues in the CDR3. The V gene's germline CDR1 is SGHRS and CDR2 YFSETQ. J gave up 2 bases and V 0 bases, and 3 bases lay outside the gene matches. CDR3 sequence (DNA): TGCGCCAGCAGCTTGGGTCAGGGGGCTCAAGAGACCCAGTACTTC. Its translation: CASSLGQGAQETQYF. Based on the CDR3 plus reference TRBV5-1 and TRBJ2-5, the full variable domain is KAGVTQTPRYLIKTRGQQVTLSCSPISGHRSVSWYQQTPGQGLQFLFEYFSETQRNKGNFPGRFSGRQFSNSRSEMNVSTLELGDSALYLCASSLGQGAQETQYFGPGTRLLVL.

This clonotype has a handful of counts. The genes are TRBV2 and TRBJ2-5; D uncertain. Per the germline V gene, CDR1 is SNHLY and CDR2 is FYNNEI. The V end was cut by 0 bases, the J end by 5 bases, with 10 bases between. This CDR3 is 14 amino acids long. Here the CDR3 DNA reads TGTGCCAGCAGTGAAGCTGTAGGGTCTGAGACCCAGTACTTC. It encodes CASSEAVGSETQYF.

The chain links TRBV29-1 to TRBJ2-3; no clear D gene. Trimming left V 2 bases short and J 2 bases short, with 5 bases between. Germline loops: CDR1 SQVTM, CDR2 ANQGSEA. CDR3 length: 12 amino acids. The CDR3 is CSVEPLTDTQYF. CDR3 bases: TGCAGCGTTGAACCCCTCACAGATACGCAGTATTTT.

This clonotype was found many times. The chain employs TRBV7-3 and TRBJ2-1, with D unresolved. This CDR3 region has 14 residues. CDR1 is SGHTA, CDR2 FQGTGA, per germline. V was pared by 0 bases and J by 0 bases, with 3 bases between. The DNA of the CDR3 is TGTGCCAGCAGCTTAACTAGCTCCTACAATGAGCAGTTCTTC. Translation gives CASSLTSSYNEQFF.

This clonotype was picked up many times. The germline gene is not matched at one end of the junction; a read error may be the cause. The J gene is TRBJ2-3, the V gene TRBV5-1; 10 bases line up with TRBD2. The CDR3 loop spans 14 amino acids. In germline, CDR1 is SGHRS, CDR2 YFSETQ. The CDR3 loop reads CASSPSGSADTQYF. CDR3 bases: TGTGCCAGCAGCCCTAGCGGGAGTGCTGATACGCAGTATTTT.

This chain uses TRBV7-6 with TRBJ2-5; D not resolved. Germline CDR1 is SGHVS and CDR2 is FNYEAQ. The germline V and J ends were trimmed by 1 base and 1 base, with 10 bases remaining between them. The CDR3 length is 15 residues. The CDR3 sequence: CASSLGIKGQETQYF. In nucleotides, the CDR3 is TGTGCCAGCAGCTTAGGCATAAAGGGCCAAGAGACCCAGTACTTC. Full variable domain (missing parts from reference TRBV7-6 and TRBJ2-5): GAGVSQSPRYKVTKRGQDVALRCDPISGHVSLYWYRQALGQGPEFLTYFNYEAQQDKSGLPNDRFSAERPEGSISTLTIQRTEQRDSAMYRCASSLGIKGQETQYFGPGTRLLVL.

In its sample, this clonotype was seen many times. J is TRBJ2-2 and V is TRBV20-1, with TRBD2 as a possible D gene (6 bases). The V end lost 3 bases, the J end lost 3 bases, and 14 bases lay between the germline ends. The CDR3 totals 15 residues. Germline CDR1 and CDR2: DFQATT and SNEGSKA (reference sequence). CDR3 nucleotide sequence: TGCAGTGCTAGGAAGGGAGGCTCGCACACCGGGGAGCTGTTTTTT. It codes for CSARKGGSHTGELFF.

This clonotype was picked up a small number of times. The chain couples TRBV29-1 to TRBJ2-3; TRBD2 matches at 9 bases. The germline gives CDR1 SQVTM, CDR2 ANQGSEA. J gave up 5 bases and V 7 bases, and 7 bases lay outside the gene matches. CDR3 length: 13 residues. In DNA form, the CDR3 reads TGCAGCGGTGGCGGGAGGGCCGGAGATACGCAGTATTTT. Protein sequence: CSGGGRAGDTQYF.

The sample holds many counts of this clonotype. This chain links TRBV24-1 with TRBJ2-1, with 7 bases lining up with TRBD2. With 2 bases clipped from V and 5 bases from J, the junction kept 5 bases outside the gene matches. The CDR3 has 15 amino acids. Germline CDR1 reads KGHDR; CDR2 reads SFDVKD. The CDR3 here is CATSDSSGIHNEQFF. In DNA, the CDR3 is TGTGCCACCAGTGATTCCAGCGGGATACACAATGAGCAGTTCTTC.

This clonotype was counted only a few times. The chain links TRBV28 to TRBJ2-4; TRBD2 aligns across 10 bases. Germline CDR1 is MDHEN and CDR2 is SYDVKM. Losses at the gene ends were 2 bases for V and 3 bases for J; bases not matched to a gene: 1. The CDR3 has 15 amino acids. CDR3 in amino acids: CASSLPSGSKNIQYF. As DNA, the CDR3 is TGTGCCAGCAGTTTACCTAGCGGGAGCAAAAACATTCAGTACTTC.

This clonotype was detected ten times or more. CDR3: CSARGFKNIQYF. CDR3 DNA: TGCAGCGCGAGGGGCTTCAAAAACATTCAGTACTTC. The chain combines TRBV29-1 with TRBJ2-4; D is possibly TRBD1 or TRBD2 (5 bases each). The CDR3 consists of 12 residues. CDR1 is SQVTM and CDR2 is ANQGSEA in the germline V gene. Trimming removed 7 bases at V and 3 bases at J, with 10 bases between.